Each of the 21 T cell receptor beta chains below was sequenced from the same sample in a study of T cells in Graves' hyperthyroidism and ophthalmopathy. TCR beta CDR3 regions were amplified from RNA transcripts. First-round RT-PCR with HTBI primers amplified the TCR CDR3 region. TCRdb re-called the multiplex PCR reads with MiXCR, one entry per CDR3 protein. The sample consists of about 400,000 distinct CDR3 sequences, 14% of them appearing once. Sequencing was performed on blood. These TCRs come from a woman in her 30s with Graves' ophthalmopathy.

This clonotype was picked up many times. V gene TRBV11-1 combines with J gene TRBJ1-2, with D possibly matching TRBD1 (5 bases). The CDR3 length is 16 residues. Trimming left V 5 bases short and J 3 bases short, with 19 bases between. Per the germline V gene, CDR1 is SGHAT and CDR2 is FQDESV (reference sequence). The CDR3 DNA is TGTGCCAGCAGCCTACCGCGGGGGGTGTCCCACTATGGCTACACCTTC. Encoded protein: CASSLPRGVSHYGYTF.

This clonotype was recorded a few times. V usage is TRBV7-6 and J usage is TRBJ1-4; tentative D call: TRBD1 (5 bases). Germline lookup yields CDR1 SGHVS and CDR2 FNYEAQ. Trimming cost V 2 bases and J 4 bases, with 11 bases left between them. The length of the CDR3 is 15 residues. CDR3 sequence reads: CASSLFRQGNEKLFF. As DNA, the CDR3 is TGTGCCAGCAGCTTATTCCGGCAGGGTAATGAAAAACTGTTTTTT.

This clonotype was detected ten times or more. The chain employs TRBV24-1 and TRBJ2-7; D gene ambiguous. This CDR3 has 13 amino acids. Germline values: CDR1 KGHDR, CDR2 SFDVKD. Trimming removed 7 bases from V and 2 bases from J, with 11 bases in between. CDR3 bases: TGTGCCACCAGCCCGACCGGTACCTACGAGCAGTACTTC. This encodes CATSPTGTYEQYF.

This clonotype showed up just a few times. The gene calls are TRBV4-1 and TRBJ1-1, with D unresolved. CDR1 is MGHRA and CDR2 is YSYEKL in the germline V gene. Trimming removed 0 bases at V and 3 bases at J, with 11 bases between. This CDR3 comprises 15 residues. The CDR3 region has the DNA TGCGCCAGCAGCCAAGAGTCCACCAGCTACACTGAAGCTTTCTTT. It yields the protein CASSQESTSYTEAFF.

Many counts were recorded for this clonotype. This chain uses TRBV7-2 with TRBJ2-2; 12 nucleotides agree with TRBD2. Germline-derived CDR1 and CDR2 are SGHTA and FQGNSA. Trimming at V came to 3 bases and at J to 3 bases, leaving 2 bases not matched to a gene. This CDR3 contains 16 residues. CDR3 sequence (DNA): TGTGCCAGCAGCTTGAGACTAGCGGGGGACACCGGGGAGCTGTTTTTT. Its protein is CASSLRLAGDTGELFF. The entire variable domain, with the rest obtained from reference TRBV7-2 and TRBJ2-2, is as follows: GAGVSQSPSNKVTEKGKDVELRCDPISGHTALYWYRQSLGQGLEFLIYFQGNSAPDKSGLPSDRFSAERTGGSVSTLTIQRTQQEDSAVYLCASSLRLAGDTGELFFGEGSRLTVL.

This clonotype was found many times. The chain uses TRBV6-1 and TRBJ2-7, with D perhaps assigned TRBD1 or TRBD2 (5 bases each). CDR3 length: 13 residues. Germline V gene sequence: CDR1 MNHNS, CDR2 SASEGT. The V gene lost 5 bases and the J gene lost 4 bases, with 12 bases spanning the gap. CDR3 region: CASSPGTEYEQYF. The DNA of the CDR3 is TGTGCCAGCAGTCCCGGGACCGAGTACGAGCAGTACTTC.

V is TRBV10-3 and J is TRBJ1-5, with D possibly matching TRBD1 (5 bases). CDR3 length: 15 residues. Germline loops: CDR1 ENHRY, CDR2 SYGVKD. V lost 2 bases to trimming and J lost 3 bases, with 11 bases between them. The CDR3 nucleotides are TGTGCCATCAGTGAGAAAAGACAGTCCAATCAGCCCCAGCATTTT. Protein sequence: CAISEKRQSNQPQHF.

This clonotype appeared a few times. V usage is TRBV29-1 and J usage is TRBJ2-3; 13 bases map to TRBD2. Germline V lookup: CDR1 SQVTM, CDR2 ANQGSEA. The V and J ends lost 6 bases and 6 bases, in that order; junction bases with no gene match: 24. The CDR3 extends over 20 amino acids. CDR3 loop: CSVEYFLSFSGLAGADTQYF. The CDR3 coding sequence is TGCAGCGTCGAATATTTTTTGTCTTTTTCCGGACTAGCGGGGGCGGATACGCAGTATTTT.

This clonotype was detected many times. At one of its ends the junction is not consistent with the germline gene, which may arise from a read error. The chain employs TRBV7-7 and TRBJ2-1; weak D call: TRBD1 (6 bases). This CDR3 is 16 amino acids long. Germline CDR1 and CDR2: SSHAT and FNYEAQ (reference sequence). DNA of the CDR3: TGTGCTAGCAGCGAGACAGGTCTCAGGGGCTACAATGAGCAGTTCTTC. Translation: CASSETGLRGYNEQFF.

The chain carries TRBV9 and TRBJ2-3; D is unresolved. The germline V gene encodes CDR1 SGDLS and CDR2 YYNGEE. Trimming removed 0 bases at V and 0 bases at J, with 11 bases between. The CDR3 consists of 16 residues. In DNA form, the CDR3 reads TGTGCCAGCAGCGTAGCCTTGAGGCTGAGCACAGATACGCAGTATTTT. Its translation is CASSVALRLSTDTQYF.

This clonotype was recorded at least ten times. CDR3 sequence: CASTPRTEGETQYF. The CDR3 nucleotides read TGTGCCAGCACCCCTCGGACAGAGGGGGAGACCCAGTACTTC. The chain has TRBV7-8 and TRBJ2-5; D may be TRBD1 (6 bases). V was cut by 7 bases and J by 5 bases, with 17 bases left in between. The germline V gene encodes CDR1 SGHVS and CDR2 FQNEAQ. CDR3 length equals 14 residues.

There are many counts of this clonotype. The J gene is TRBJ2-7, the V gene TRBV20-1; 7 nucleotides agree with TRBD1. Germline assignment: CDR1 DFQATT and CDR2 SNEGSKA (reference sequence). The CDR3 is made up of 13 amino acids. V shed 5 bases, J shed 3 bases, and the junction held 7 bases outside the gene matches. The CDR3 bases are TGCAGTGCTGTGTCCCCAGGGGGCTACGAGCAGTACTTC. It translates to CSAVSPGGYEQYF.

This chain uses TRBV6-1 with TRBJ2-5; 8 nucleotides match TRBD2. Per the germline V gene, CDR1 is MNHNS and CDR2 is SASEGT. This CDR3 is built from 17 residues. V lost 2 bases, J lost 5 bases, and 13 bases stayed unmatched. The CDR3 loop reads CASSEFLAGDSWETQYF. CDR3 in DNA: TGTGCCAGCAGTGAATTCCTAGCGGGTGATTCTTGGGAGACCCAGTACTTC.

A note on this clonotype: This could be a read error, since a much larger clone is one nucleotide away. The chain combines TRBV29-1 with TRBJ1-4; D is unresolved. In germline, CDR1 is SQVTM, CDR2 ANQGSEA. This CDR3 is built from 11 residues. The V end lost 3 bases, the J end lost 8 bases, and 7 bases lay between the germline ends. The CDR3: CSVERGEKLFF. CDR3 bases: TGCAGCGTTGAGAGAGGGGAAAAACTGTTTTTT.

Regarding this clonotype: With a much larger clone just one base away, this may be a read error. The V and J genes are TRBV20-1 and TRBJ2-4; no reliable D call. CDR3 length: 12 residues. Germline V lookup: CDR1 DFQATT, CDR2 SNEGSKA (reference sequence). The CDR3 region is CSANDLKNIQCF. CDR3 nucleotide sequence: TGCAGTGCCAACGACCTCAAAAACATTCAGTGCTTC.

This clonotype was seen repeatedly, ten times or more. The CDR3 sequence: CASSFLDRVKNTEAFF. The CDR3 nucleotides are TGTGCCAGCAGTTTCCTGGACAGGGTGAAGAACACTGAAGCTTTCTTT. The rearrangement uses TRBV28 and TRBJ1-1; 8 nucleotides agree with TRBD1. The germline gives CDR1 MDHEN, CDR2 SYDVKM. Trimming removed 3 bases from V and 1 base from J; junction bases left unmatched: 7. This CDR3 is built from 16 residues.

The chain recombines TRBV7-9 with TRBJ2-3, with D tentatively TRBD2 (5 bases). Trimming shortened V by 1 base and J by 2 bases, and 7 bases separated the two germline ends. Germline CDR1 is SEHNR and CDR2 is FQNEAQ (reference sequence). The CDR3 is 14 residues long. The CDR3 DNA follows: TGTGCCAGCAGCTTAGGGGGAGACACAGATACGCAGTATTTT. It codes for CASSLGGDTDTQYF.

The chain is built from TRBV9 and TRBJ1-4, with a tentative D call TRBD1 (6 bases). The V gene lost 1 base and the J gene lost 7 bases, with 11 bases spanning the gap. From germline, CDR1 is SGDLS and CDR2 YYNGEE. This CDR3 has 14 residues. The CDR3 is CASSVSGAREKLFF. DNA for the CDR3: TGTGCCAGCAGCGTATCAGGGGCACGTGAAAAACTGTTTTTT.

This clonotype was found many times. The CDR3 nucleotides are TGTGCCAGCAGTTTCGACAGGGGCGGAGAGACCCAGTACTTC. Protein: CASSFDRGGETQYF. This rearrangement joins TRBV12-3 or TRBV12-4 to TRBJ2-5; 8 nucleotides match TRBD1. The V segment lost 3 bases and the J segment 4 bases; nucleotides outside the gene matches: 4. The CDR3 consists of 14 residues.

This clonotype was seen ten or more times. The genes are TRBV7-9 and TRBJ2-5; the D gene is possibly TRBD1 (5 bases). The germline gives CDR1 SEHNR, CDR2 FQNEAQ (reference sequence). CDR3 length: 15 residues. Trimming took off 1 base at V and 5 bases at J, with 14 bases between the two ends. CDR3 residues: CASSLVTETWETQYF. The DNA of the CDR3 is TGTGCCAGCAGCTTAGTGACAGAGACTTGGGAGACCCAGTACTTC.

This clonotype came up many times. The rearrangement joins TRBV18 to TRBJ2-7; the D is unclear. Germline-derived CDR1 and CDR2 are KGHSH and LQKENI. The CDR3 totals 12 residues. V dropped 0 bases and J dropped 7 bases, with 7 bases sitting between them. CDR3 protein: CASSPPGGEQYF. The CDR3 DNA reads TGTGCCAGCTCACCACCGGGCGGAGAGCAGTACTTC.